This record covers a single T cell receptor (beta chain). The patients had localized lung adenocarcinoma, a non-small cell subtype. This sample stems from a study of CD4 and CD8 cells across lung adenocarcinoma regions. Each CDR3 protein is one row after TCRdb ran MiXCR on the PCR reads. Altogether more than 9,500 distinct CDR3 sequences are present, around 50% being singletons, with the ten largest covering approximately 26%. The CDR3 length is 15 residues. Germline CDR1 is MNHEY and CDR2 is SMNVEV (reference sequence). Between the trimmed V and J ends, which lost 5 bases and 5 bases, there was a span of 18 bases.

The TCR originated in a female donor with lung adenocarcinoma. The CD4 and CD8 labels of this study may be unreliable. The sequencing input was CD8+ T cells from the margin of a lung tumor. This chain joins TRBV27 and TRBJ2-5; TRBD2 is a possible D gene (6 bases). The CDR3 DNA sequence: TGTGCCAGCAGTAACTCGGCTAGCGCGAAGGAGACCCAGTACTTC. Translated: CASSNSASAKETQYF.